What follows is one TCR beta chain and its context. The clone's antigen remains unknown. Per-nucleotide qualities are absent, and no much larger clonotype sits a single base away. This entry is derived from a study of regulatory T cells in long-lasting Graves disease (dated by TCRdb to 2020 to 2023). Background for the entire study: Persistent Graves' disease was defined as antithyroid drug treatment for over 5 years with persistently positive TSH receptor autoantibodies. Persistent Graves' disease patients were compared with newly diagnosed Graves' disease patients by peripheral blood TCR sequencing and RNA sequencing. The study was registered as a clinical trial and conducted in China. A total of 33 samples underwent TCR sequencing: approximately 13 from persistent and about 20 from newly diagnosed Graves' disease patients. Antithyroid drugs had been taken for 8.5 to 13 years on average by persistent Graves' disease patients in the clinical cohort.

Sequences WSHSY (CDR1) and SAAADI (CDR2) are obtained from the germline V gene. At the junction V is shortened by 6 bases and J by 3 bases; bases outside the gene matches: 11. From cysteine to phenylalanine, the CDR3 is 16 amino acids long. Only the CDR3 portion is preserved as DNA: 48 bases, with reading frame beginning at the first base. Findings and caveats that apply to the study as a whole: A larger number of public clonotypes was shared among persistent patients (approximately 3,000) than among newly diagnosed patients (over 850). The authors noted that the small sample size was a limitation that may lower accuracy. Persistent Graves' disease patients showed lower TCR Shannon entropy and fewer highly expanded clones than newly diagnosed patients, suggesting clonal expansion. The study examined only peripheral blood because the primary lesion, thyroid tissue, could not be accessed. Only the TCR beta chain was sequenced and analyzed. Preferential use of TRBV28, TRBJ1-2 and TRBJ2-5 was observed in persistent disease, whereas TRBV20-1 and TRBJ2-1 were favored in newly diagnosed disease.

The intended sense of this specimen's time point label: persistent/refractory GD, antithyroid drugs over 5 years with positive TRAb. For both TCR sequencing and RNA sequencing, RNA was extracted from PBMCs using TRIzol. The diagnosis of Graves' disease followed American Thyroid Association guidelines. The patients came from an endocrinology department in Xi'an, China. Each patient gave approximately 9 milliliters of peripheral blood, collected in an EDTA anticoagulant tube. PBMCs were isolated by Ficoll Paque Plus density gradient separation without further T cell sorting. RNA quality was checked with an Agilent 2100 Bioanalyzer and agarose gel, and concentration with a NanoDrop 2000. Preparation of the library involved multiplex PCR. TCRdb shows the sequencer as Illumina HiSeq 4000. CDR3 regions were amplified by Arm-PCR with iRepertoire HTBI primers to construct TCR beta libraries. Before sequencing, the PCR products went through gel purification. In the source study's methods: Gene usage analysis of CDR3 amino acid clonotypes used the roughly 62 TRBV and around 14 TRBJ segments found across samples. Filtered high-quality paired reads were merged into contigs using COPE and FqMerger. BLAST was used to align contigs to IMGT TRBV, TRBD and TRBJ reference genes, and CDR3 was defined according to IMGT. Highly expanded clones were defined as clonotypes with a frequency above 0.1%. Repertoire diversity was measured by Shannon entropy, and V-J evenness by the Gini coefficient. A clonotype found in more than one individual was treated as public. TCRdb reanalyzed the raw reads on its own, using fastp at Q25 for trimming and MiXCR for clone calling, and kept in-frame beta chains. Records with the same CDR3 protein are collapsed into one entry carrying the most frequent genes and DNA. These V and J calls rely on TCRdb rather than the paper's analysis. This sample holds a few hundred thousand distinct CDR3 sequences; around 23% were observed only once. More than 13% of the sample belongs to the ten largest clones.

This TCR was sampled from a female donor with Graves disease. The V and J genes are TRBV10-2 and TRBJ2-1, and 7 junctional nucleotides match TRBD1. This sample comprised peripheral blood mononuclear cells (PBMCs), obtained when the disease was refractory, from a patient treated with antithyroid drugs. The CDR3: CASSNFGTDIYNEQFF. The DNA is as follows: TGCGCCAGCAGCAATTTCGGGACAGACATCTACAATGAGCAGTTCTTC.